These 2 T cell receptor beta chains share one sample of origin, sequenced in a study of blood T cell repertoires in COVID-19. Here immunoSEQ multiplex PCR was the method, and the copy in TCRdb shows in-frame clones only, minus some. Of about 380,000 clones listed, approximately 77% are singletons. The specimen sequenced was peripheral blood. Receptors were obtained from a human donor with acute or convalescent COVID-19. The donor label of this sample is uncertain.

This chain connects TRBV10-3 to TRBJ2-5; TRBD2 might be the D (6 bases). The ends were cut back, 6 bases at V and 1 base at J, with 15 bases in the middle. Germline loops: CDR1 ENHRY, CDR2 SYGVKD. This CDR3 comprises 15 residues. CDR3 coding DNA: TGTGCCATCAGGGCGGGAAATCGGGCCCAAGAGACCCAGTACTTC. Protein product: CAIRAGNRAQETQYF.

V and J are TRBV15 and TRBJ2-1, with 8 nucleotides matching TRBD1. The CDR3 has 13 residues. From germline, CDR1 is LNHNV and CDR2 YYDKDF (reference sequence). Germline trimming cut 6 bases from V and 10 bases from J; bases unmatched to any gene: 8. The CDR3 DNA sequence: TGTGCCACCAGGCATACAGGGGGAGGAGAGCAGTTCTTC. Its protein is CATRHTGGGEQFF.